What follows describes a single T cell receptor (beta chain). The antigen remains undetermined. The CDR3 runs to 14 residues. CDR1 and CDR2 from the germline V gene are LGHNA and YSLEER. The germline V and J ends were trimmed by 4 bases and 2 bases, with 12 bases remaining between them. This record belongs to a study of a mutant IDH1 vaccine in newly diagnosed glioma. As for the study in general: Initiation of the vaccine course occurred 4-6 weeks after radiotherapy alone, or alongside temozolomide cycles.

Time point denoted: week 35, safety follow-up. Each vaccine dose was 300 ug of mutant IDH1 20-mer peptide, with topical imiquimod. At weeks 1, 3, 5, 7, 11, 15, 19 and 23, patients received a vaccination, eight in all. Every donor had a new WHO grade 3 or 4 astrocytoma that was IDH1-mutant, with loss of nuclear ATRX. Data came from immunoSEQ multiplex PCR; TCRdb stores just in-frame clones and leaves some out. The data show about 56,000 clones, around 85% seen once. The V call is TRBV4-3, the J call TRBJ2-7; maybe TRBD1 (5 bases). This clonotype was sampled from a man in his forties or fifties with glioma. The source was PBMCs, collected from a glioma patient whose treatment included an IDH1 peptide vaccine. CDR3 DNA: TGCGCCAGCAGCCCCAGGGCAGGGACCTACGAGCAGTACTTC. Translating gives CASSPRAGTYEQYF.